Included here is one T cell receptor (beta chain) sequence, with context. The source of the sample is a study of blood T cell repertoires in COVID-19. Looking at the study overall: Samples came from the United States, Italy and Spain, spanning acute and convalescent COVID-19. The analysed material was cDNA or gDNA that came from T cells, B-cell-depleted T cells, or PBMCs.

The CDR3 is made up of 15 amino acids. CDR1 and CDR2 from the germline V gene are SGHAT and FQNNGV. The V and J ends lost 2 bases and 3 bases respectively, with 13 bases between them. The authors' processing: The authors estimated nucleated cell counts from reference gene primer amplification. The table came from immunoSEQ multiplex PCR; TCRdb's copy has only in-frame clones and leaves some out. V and J calls and clone size are copied from that table; D and trimming were computed from the DNA. The sample has approximately 350,000 clones, about 90% seen once. The genes are TRBV11-2 and TRBJ1-1; the D is unclear. Source material: peripheral blood. The receptor comes from a woman between 45 and 60 years old with COVID-19, enrolled during active disease. The chain's CDR3 is CASSLPYTADTEAFF. The CDR3 bases are TGTGCCAGCAGCTTACCCTATACAGCGGACACTGAAGCTTTCTTT.